The sequence of this T cell receptor beta chain was determined in a study of response to subunit inactivated influenza vaccine. From the RT-PCR reads, TCRdb called clonotypes with MiXCR, one entry per CDR3 protein. The sample holds about 830,000 distinct CDR3 sequences, around 18% seen once. Comments on this clonotype: No antigen is known for it.

CDR3 size: 13 residues. Trimming removed 2 bases from V and 0 bases from J, with 5 bases in between. The germline V gene has CDR1 SGHDN and CDR2 FVKESK. Notes on the study in general: Researchers suggested that each seasonal influenza vaccination recruits few new T cells.

This chain links TRBV14 with TRBJ2-7; D call uncertain. The sample in question was PBMCs from blood, obtained 5 days after vaccination. This receptor was identified in a man aged 50 to 59 who received an inactivated influenza vaccine. Here the CDR3 reads CASSQLSSYEQYF. The CDR3 DNA reads as TGTGCCAGCAGCCAACTTTCCTCCTACGAGCAGTACTTC.